These 11 T cell receptor beta chains came from one sample sequenced in a study of cytomegalovirus exposure and HLA in healthy donors. This PCR relied on a set of 60 Vbeta primers and 13 Jbeta primers. The table came from immunoSEQ multiplex PCR; TCRdb's copy has only in-frame clones and leaves some out. The sample lists approximately 120,000 clones, 76% seen once, with approximately 7.7% in the top ten. Sequenced sample: PBMCs. These receptors originate from a woman aged 50 to 60 in good health and CMV-seropositive.

V usage is TRBV5-5 and J usage is TRBJ1-2; the D gene is possibly TRBD1 (5 bases). Germline values: CDR1 SGHKS, CDR2 YYEKEE (reference sequence). This CDR3 spans 13 amino acids. Trimming stripped 0 bases from V and 9 bases from J, with 12 bases between. The CDR3 is CASSLAPGYSYTF. As DNA, the CDR3 is TGTGCCAGCAGCTTGGCGCCAGGGTATAGCTACACCTTC.

The V and J genes are TRBV13 and TRBJ2-1; TRBD1 matches 7 bases. This CDR3 is built from 15 residues. CDR1 and CDR2 from the germline V gene are PRHDT and FYEKMQ (reference sequence). V dropped 6 bases and J dropped 6; count of bases not matched to a gene: 11. The CDR3 DNA is TGTGCCAGCAGACCCCGACAGGGCGAGGGCAATGAGCAGTTCTTC. Its protein is CASRPRQGEGNEQFF.

The chain employs TRBV10-3 and TRBJ2-7; 10 nucleotides line up with TRBD2. From germline, CDR1 is ENHRY and CDR2 SYGVKD. V gave up 5 bases and J gave up 5 bases; unmatched junction bases: 6. This CDR3 has 14 residues. Here the CDR3 reads CAISNLAGENEQYF. Here the CDR3 DNA reads TGTGCCATCAGTAACCTAGCGGGAGAAAACGAGCAGTACTTC.

V usage is TRBV7-9 and J usage is TRBJ1-1, with no clear D. Trimming stripped 2 bases from V and 5 bases from J, with 12 bases between. CDR1 SEHNR and CDR2 FQNEAQ come from the germline V gene (reference sequence). The CDR3 has 14 amino acids. In DNA, the CDR3 is TGTGCCAGCAGCTTATCGAGGGCTCTAACTGAAGCTTTCTTT. This codes for CASSLSRALTEAFF.

The J gene is TRBJ2-1, the V gene TRBV5-7, with unresolved D. TRBV5-7 is placed among ORFs of uncertain function. The CDR3 has 13 amino acids. V was clipped by 0 bases and J by 3 bases, with 4 bases between them. CDR3 coding DNA: TGTGCCAGCAGCTTGGCCCTCTACAATGAGCAGTTCTTC. The encoded protein is CASSLALYNEQFF.

There are a few counts of this clone. The chain links TRBV5-1 to TRBJ2-5; D not resolved. Germline V gene data show CDR1 as SGHRS and CDR2 as YFSETQ. Between the trimmed V and J ends, which lost 0 bases and 5 bases, there was a span of 11 bases. The CDR3 extends over 14 amino acids. The CDR3 coding sequence is TGCGCCAGCAGCTTGGGCTTAAACACGGAGACCCAGTACTTC. It is translated as CASSLGLNTETQYF.

This clone was recorded a few times. The rearrangement uses TRBV11-1 and TRBJ1-1, with 7 nucleotides matching TRBD1. V lost 4 bases, J lost 0 bases, and 8 bases stayed unmatched. The CDR3 is made up of 16 amino acids. CDR1 and CDR2 from the germline V gene are SGHAT and FQDESV (reference sequence). The CDR3: CASSSPPTGLNTEAFF. Written as DNA, the CDR3 is TGTGCCAGCAGCTCCCCCCCGACAGGGCTGAACACTGAAGCTTTCTTT.

The gene calls are TRBV9 and TRBJ2-1; TRBD2 aligns across 8 bases. The germline V gene has CDR1 SGDLS and CDR2 YYNGEE. The junction had 8 bases not matched to a gene; V was cut back by 1 base and J by 8 bases. The CDR3 is 15 residues long. The CDR3 DNA is TGTGCCAGCAGCGTAAGCGGGAGTTACTTGGATGAGCAGTTCTTC. It encodes CASSVSGSYLDEQFF.

V is TRBV4-1 and J is TRBJ2-7; 14 bases align to TRBD2. This CDR3 is 16 amino acids long. With V trimmed by 0 bases and J by 5 bases, 3 bases remained unmatched. The germline gives CDR1 MGHRA, CDR2 YSYEKL. Written as DNA, the CDR3 is TGCGCCAGCAGCCAAGAGGGACTAGCGGGAGTGGACGAGCAGTACTTC. Encoded protein: CASSQEGLAGVDEQYF.

The count of this clone is one. The chain joins TRBV14 to TRBJ1-4; 8 positions match TRBD1. J was trimmed by 0 bases and V by 4 bases; bases with no gene match: 4. Germline assignment: CDR1 SGHDN and CDR2 FVKESK. The length of the CDR3 is 16 residues. This CDR3 reads CASSPTGGATNEKLFF. The DNA of the CDR3 is TGTGCCAGCAGCCCTACAGGGGGGGCAACTAATGAAAAACTGTTTTTT.

V gene TRBV10-3 combines with J gene TRBJ2-7, with 9 positions matching TRBD2. The CDR3 runs to 13 residues. The J segment lost 6 bases and the V segment lost 6 bases, leaving 6 bases of the junction unmatched. Germline-derived CDR1 and CDR2 are ENHRY and SYGVKD. The CDR3 reads CAIRVAGVGEQYF. CDR3 coding DNA: TGTGCCATCAGAGTAGCGGGAGTAGGCGAGCAGTACTTC.